The entry that follows covers one T cell receptor beta chain sequence. The germline gives CDR1 LGHNA, CDR2 YSLEER. Trimming took 4 bases from V and 8 from J; bases not matched to a gene: 9. CDR3 length: 15 amino acids. In the original processing: Estimated nucleated cell counts came from reference gene primer amplification. The data were produced by immunoSEQ multiplex PCR, yet TCRdb's version contains in-frame clones alone and is incomplete. That table furnishes V, J and clone size, whereas the DNA furnished D and trimming. The repertoire holds about 200,000 clones, with roughly 90% as singletons. The source of the sample is a study of blood T cell repertoires in COVID-19. In the study overall: T cells, B-cell-depleted T cells, or PBMCs supplied cDNA or gDNA.

Living in about two dozen US areas, the participants were between roughly 18 and 89 years of age. Donors were grouped by their self-reported clinical history. Sequenced sample: PBMCs or T cells enriched from blood (not recorded which). This sequence joins TRBV4-3 and TRBJ1-1; 11 bases match TRBD1. The sequence came from a woman aged 30 to 39 with acute COVID-19. Written as DNA, the CDR3 is TGCGCCAGCAGCCCCGGACAGGGGGCTTTCATAGAAGCTTTCTTT. Its protein is CASSPGQGAFIEAFF.